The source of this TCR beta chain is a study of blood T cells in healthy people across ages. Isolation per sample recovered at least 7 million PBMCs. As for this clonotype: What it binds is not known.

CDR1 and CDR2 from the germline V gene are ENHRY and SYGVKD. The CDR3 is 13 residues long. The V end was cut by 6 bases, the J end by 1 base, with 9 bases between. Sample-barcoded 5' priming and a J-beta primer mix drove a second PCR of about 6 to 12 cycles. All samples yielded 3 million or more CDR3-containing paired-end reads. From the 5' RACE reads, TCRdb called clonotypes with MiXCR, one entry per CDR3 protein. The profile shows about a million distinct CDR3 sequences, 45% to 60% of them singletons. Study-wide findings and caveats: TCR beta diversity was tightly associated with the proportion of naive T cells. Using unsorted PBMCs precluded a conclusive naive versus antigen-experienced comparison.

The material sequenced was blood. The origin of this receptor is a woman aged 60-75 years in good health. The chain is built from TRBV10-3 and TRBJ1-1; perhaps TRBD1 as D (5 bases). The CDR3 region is CAIRGTGNTEAFF. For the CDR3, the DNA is TGTGCCATCAGGGGAACAGGGAACACTGAAGCTTTCTTT.